Below are 25 T cell receptor beta chains sequenced from a single sample in a study of OX40 agonist ivuxolimab in advanced cancers. Some clones are missing from TCRdb's copy, which holds only in-frame ones; the method was immunoSEQ multiplex PCR. This sample yields around 54,000 clones, of which approximately 94% are seen a single time; approximately 12% belongs to the top ten. Sequenced material: CD4+ or CD8+ T cells sorted from blood, taken in a trial of the OX40 agonist ivuxolimab. The receptors stem from an adult with an advanced solid tumor such as melanoma, head and neck, liver or kidney cancer.

The J gene is TRBJ2-1, the V gene TRBV28, with TRBD2 matching 9 bases. The length of the CDR3 is 14 residues. The V and J ends lost 6 bases and 6 bases, in that order; junction bases with no gene match: 6. Germline CDR1 reads MDHEN; CDR2 reads SYDVKM. CDR3 in amino acids: CASRMGLASNEQFF. CDR3 DNA: TGTGCCAGCAGGATGGGACTAGCTAGCAATGAGCAGTTCTTC.

This chain joins TRBV5-1 and TRBJ2-1; no definite D call. The V gene lost 2 bases and the J gene lost 0 bases, with 6 bases spanning the gap. CDR3 size: 14 residues. In germline, CDR1 is SGHRS, CDR2 YFSETQ. The CDR3 protein is CASSLEDSYNEQFF. The CDR3 DNA sequence: TGCGCCAGCAGCTTAGAGGACTCCTACAATGAGCAGTTCTTC.

The chain uses TRBV5-6 and TRBJ2-7; the D gene is possibly TRBD2 (5 bases). V was trimmed by 9 bases and J by 0 bases, leaving 22 bases between them. The CDR3 totals 16 residues. CDR1 SGHDT and CDR2 YYEEEE come from the germline V gene. For the CDR3, the DNA is TGTGCCACCGGTACTCGAGAAGCGGCAAGCTCCTACGAGCAGTACTTC. This encodes CATGTREAASSYEQYF.

The chain carries TRBV9 and TRBJ2-3, with TRBD2 matching 8 bases. CDR1 and CDR2 (germline): SGDLS, YYNGEE. Trimming took 0 bases from V and 2 from J; bases not matched to a gene: 5. The CDR3 runs 16 residues. The CDR3, as DNA: TGTGCCAGCAGCGTAGAAGGGACTAGAATCACAGATACGCAGTATTTT. Its translation: CASSVEGTRITDTQYF. The variable domain in full, completed from reference TRBV9 and TRBJ2-3, reads DSGVTQTPKHLITATGQRVTLRCSPRSGDLSVYWYQQSLDQGLQFLIQYYNGEERAKGNILERFSAQQFPDLHSELNLSSLELGDSALYFCASSVEGTRITDTQYFGPGTRLTVL.

The chain combines TRBV7-2 with TRBJ1-4; D may be TRBD1 (6 bases). Germline-derived CDR1 and CDR2 are SGHTA and FQGNSA. Trimming shortened V by 4 bases and J by 8 bases, and 14 bases separated the two germline ends. The CDR3 sequence is 14 residues long. CDR3 loop: CASSSRDIGEKLFF. The CDR3 nucleotides are TGTGCCAGCAGCTCCCGGGACATAGGGGAAAAACTGTTTTTT.

This clone was observed once. The chain couples TRBV11-2 to TRBJ2-7; D unclear. The ends were cut back, 5 bases at V and 2 bases at J, with 22 bases in the middle. The CDR3 loop spans 17 amino acids. Germline V lookup: CDR1 SGHAT, CDR2 FQNNGV. DNA for the CDR3: TGTGCCAGCAGCCCGTTTTATTCAGATTCAGTCCCCTACGAGCAGTACTTC. The encoded protein is CASSPFYSDSVPYEQYF.

The chain uses TRBV5-1 and TRBJ2-2, with D possibly matching TRBD2 (6 bases). CDR3 length equals 15 residues. V lost 3 bases to trimming and J lost 2 bases, with 11 bases between them. CDR1 SGHRS and CDR2 YFSETQ come from the germline V gene. The chain's CDR3 is CASSSGDGNTGELFF. Here the CDR3 DNA reads TGCGCCAGCAGCTCGGGGGACGGTAACACCGGGGAGCTGTTTTTT. Using reference TRBV5-1 and TRBJ2-2 for the parts outside the CDR3, the full variable domain is KAGVTQTPRYLIKTRGQQVTLSCSPISGHRSVSWYQQTPGQGLQFLFEYFSETQRNKGNFPGRFSGRQFSNSRSEMNVSTLELGDSALYLCASSSGDGNTGELFFGEGSRLTVL.

J is TRBJ2-1 and V is TRBV5-5; either TRBD1 or TRBD2 may fit D (5 bases each). This CDR3 is built from 15 residues. Trimming took off 6 bases at V and 2 bases at J, with 15 bases between the two ends. Germline CDR1 SGHKS, CDR2 YYEKEE (reference sequence). In DNA form, the CDR3 reads TGTGCCAGCACCCACCGGGACCCAACCTACAATGAGCAGTTCTTC. Protein sequence: CASTHRDPTYNEQFF.

The chain is built from TRBV27 and TRBJ2-7, with 9 bases matching TRBD1. Germline V CDR1 and CDR2: MNHEY, SMNVEV (reference sequence). V lost 9 bases, J lost 2 bases, and 14 bases stayed unmatched. This CDR3 is 16 amino acids long. CDR3 bases: TGTGCCAGAGGGACAGGGACACCGAATGGGGCCTACGAGCAGTACTTC. It translates to CARGTGTPNGAYEQYF.

CDR3 region: CASSYRWTSGYNEQFF. CDR3 in DNA: TGTGCCAGCAGTTATCGTTGGACTAGCGGGTACAATGAGCAGTTCTTC. The chain combines TRBV6-5 with TRBJ2-1; 11 nucleotides line up with TRBD2. The CDR3 loop spans 16 amino acids. Germline V gene sequence: CDR1 MNHEY, CDR2 SVGAGI. With V trimmed by 3 bases and J by 4 bases, 5 bases remained unmatched.

The rearrangement uses TRBV28 and TRBJ2-7, with D unresolved. From germline, CDR1 is MDHEN and CDR2 SYDVKM. V dropped 2 bases and J dropped 3 bases, with 11 bases sitting between them. The CDR3 contains 14 residues. CDR3 nucleotides: TGTGCCAGCAGTTTACCACAACGGAGCTACGAGCAGTACTTC. It encodes CASSLPQRSYEQYF.

V usage is TRBV27 and J usage is TRBJ2-7; D gene ambiguous. V was pared by 4 bases and J by 3 bases, with 10 bases between. Germline-derived CDR1 and CDR2 are MNHEY and SMNVEV (reference sequence). The CDR3 runs 13 residues. CDR3 in DNA: TGTGCCAGCAGTTATCAGGCGCGCTACGAGCAGTACTTC. It codes for CASSYQARYEQYF.

J is TRBJ2-7 and V is TRBV5-6, with 7 bases lining up with TRBD2. J lost 6 bases, V lost 4 bases, and 13 bases had no gene match. Germline loops: CDR1 SGHDT, CDR2 YYEEEE. The CDR3 contains 15 residues. The CDR3 is CASSPGRGSSVEQYF. The CDR3 DNA reads TGTGCCAGCAGCCCGGGCCGCGGGAGTAGTGTCGAGCAGTACTTC.

This clone was seen a single time. This sequence joins TRBV4-2 and TRBJ2-5; 8 positions agree with TRBD2. The J call could be wrong; TRBJ2-7 is a better fit for the DNA end. The CDR3 has 16 residues. CDR1 and CDR2 (germline): LGHNA, YNFKEQ. CDR3 region: CASSQAGLAGAYEQYF. The CDR3 DNA reads as TGTGCCAGCAGCCAAGCCGGACTAGCCGGCGCCTACGAGCAGTACTTC.

This clone appeared a single time. The gene calls are TRBV9 and TRBJ2-5, with 7 bases fitting TRBD1. Trimming took 3 bases from V and 4 from J; bases not matched to a gene: 6. The length of the CDR3 is 14 residues. CDR1 and CDR2 (germline): SGDLS, YYNGEE. CDR3 sequence reads: CASSGLQGTETQYF. The CDR3 DNA is TGTGCCAGCAGCGGATTACAGGGGACAGAGACCCAGTACTTC.

The V gene is TRBV28, the J gene TRBJ1-2; a weak D match, TRBD1 (6 bases). Germline values: CDR1 MDHEN, CDR2 SYDVKM. This CDR3 has 16 amino acids. V lost 5 bases and J 7 bases, leaving 23 bases between the germline ends. CDR3 nucleotide sequence: TGTGCCAGCAGTCCGGGGGCAGGGCTGGACGGCTTTGGCTACACCTTC. Residues: CASSPGAGLDGFGYTF.

The chain recombines TRBV9 with TRBJ1-3; 9 positions match TRBD1. The germline V gene has CDR1 SGDLS and CDR2 YYNGEE. V shed 4 bases, J shed 1 base, and the junction held 3 bases outside the gene matches. This CDR3 region has 15 residues. As DNA, the CDR3 is TGTGCCAGCAGCCCCGGGACAGGGTCTGGAAACACCATATATTTT. This codes for CASSPGTGSGNTIYF.

CDR3 DNA: TGTGCCAGCAGTATCCGGGGTCAGCGTGAGCAGTACTTC. This gives the protein CASSIRGQREQYF. The chain links TRBV5-5 to TRBJ2-7; TRBD2 might be the D (5 bases). Germline lookup yields CDR1 SGHKS and CDR2 YYEKEE (reference sequence). CDR3 size: 13 residues. Trimming cost V 5 bases and J 7 bases, with 16 bases left between them.

This clone has a handful of counts. The chain employs TRBV14 and TRBJ1-1; no firm D call. Looked up from germline, CDR1 is SGHDN and CDR2 is FVKESK. Deletions cut 0 bases from V and 0 bases from J, with 2 bases between. The CDR3 extends over 13 amino acids. CDR3 in amino acids: CASSQDLNTEAFF. The CDR3 nucleotides read TGTGCCAGCAGCCAAGATCTGAACACTGAAGCTTTCTTT.

Regarding this clone: One end of the junction does not line up with germline, which may come from a read error. V is TRBV7-7 and J is TRBJ2-2, with D uncertain. This CDR3 has 14 amino acids. Germline CDR1 SSHAT, CDR2 FNYEAQ (reference sequence). The CDR3, as DNA: TGTGCTAGCAGCTTAAGTCTACTTCCCGGGGAGCTGTTTTTT. Protein product: CASSLSLLPGELFF.

The DNA of the CDR3 is TGTGCCAGCAGCCCATCTAGTTTATACGAGCAGTACTTC. The encoded protein is CASSPSSLYEQYF. The J gene is TRBJ2-7, the V gene TRBV7-2; D not certain. Germline CDR1 is SGHTA and CDR2 is FQGNSA. The germline V and J ends were trimmed by 5 bases and 4 bases, with 12 bases remaining between them. CDR3 size: 13 residues.

The chain joins TRBV4-1 to TRBJ1-2; perhaps TRBD1 as D (6 bases). V lost 3 bases to trimming and J lost 8 bases, with 16 bases between them. The germline V gene has CDR1 MGHRA and CDR2 YSYEKL. The CDR3 is made up of 14 amino acids. The CDR3 loop reads CASSHNSGTFGYTF. CDR3 in DNA: TGCGCCAGCAGCCACAATTCCGGGACATTCGGCTACACCTTC.

The chain has TRBV19 and TRBJ1-5; TRBD1 aligns across 7 bases. The CDR3 contains 15 residues. Trimming at V came to 5 bases and at J to 7 bases, leaving 11 bases not matched to a gene. Germline values: CDR1 LNHDA, CDR2 SQIVND (reference sequence). The DNA for the CDR3 is TGTGCCAGTAGTTCTTCAGGGGGTTGGATACAGCCCCAGCATTTT. This codes for CASSSSGGWIQPQHF.

The genes are TRBV4-1 and TRBJ1-5, with a possible D match to TRBD1 (5 bases). With 3 bases removed from V and 6 bases from J, the gap between germline ends came to 21 bases. Germline V gene lookup returns CDR1 MGHRA and CDR2 YSYEKL. The CDR3 loop spans 17 amino acids. The CDR3 DNA sequence: TGCGCCAGCAGCCAGAACCTCGGGACGGCCGGAGGTCAGCCCCAGCATTTT. Its protein product is CASSQNLGTAGGQPQHF.

The chain is built from TRBV9 and TRBJ2-1; D gene ambiguous. This CDR3 spans 15 amino acids. V lost 3 bases to trimming and J lost 0 bases, with 10 bases between them. The V gene's germline CDR1 is SGDLS and CDR2 YYNGEE. The CDR3, as DNA: TGTGCCAGCAGCGACGGGCCGAGCTCCTACAATGAGCAGTTCTTC. This translates into CASSDGPSSYNEQFF. Supplemented by reference TRBV9 and TRBJ2-1, the full variable domain reads DSGVTQTPKHLITATGQRVTLRCSPRSGDLSVYWYQQSLDQGLQFLIQYYNGEERAKGNILERFSAQQFPDLHSELNLSSLELGDSALYFCASSDGPSSYNEQFFGPGTRLTVL.